This TCR beta chain stems from a study of cytomegalovirus exposure and HLA in healthy donors. Study as a whole: Drawn from HLA-typed donors, 80 million to 95 million unique TCRs were held in an early data release. Membership in the Caucasian-associated ancestry cluster was found for about four fifths of a few hundred genotyped donors. Findings of the study overall: Serostatus for CMV was the only available immune exposure information.

With respect to this clone: Its cognate antigen is unknown.

PCR was performed using 60 Vbeta and 13 Jbeta primers. Generated by immunoSEQ multiplex PCR, the TCRdb table keeps only in-frame clones and is missing some. In the table there are approximately 95,000 clones, 75% to 85% of which are singletons. CDR3 length equals 15 residues. V was clipped by 5 bases and J by 7 bases; unmatched bases: 8. CDR1 and CDR2 from the germline V gene are MNHNY and SVGAGI (reference sequence). The sequenced sample was PBMCs. The rearrangement links TRBV6-6 to TRBJ1-6; 7 nucleotides match TRBD1. The origin of this receptor is a man aged 18 to 30 in good health and CMV-seropositive. The CDR3 region has the DNA TGTGCCAGCAGTCTCGGGGACAGTGCGAATTCACCCCTCCACTTT. It is translated as CASSLGDSANSPLHF.